A selection of T cell receptor beta chains follows, all from one sample in a study of control samples from healthy donors and cancer patients. Sequenced by immunoSEQ multiplex PCR; TCRdb stores in-frame clones only, minus some. The sample has 100,000 to 150,000 clones; around 90% are singletons. The sample consisted of blood. These receptors were collected from a man between 18 and 35 years old in good health. Each CDR3 is given with its conserved first and last residue. The D gene is left open where the match is weak. Expanded clones get a size class; other rows say once, few or many, or leave the size out.

V gene	CDR3 length	J gene	clone size	D gene	CDR3 protein	CDR3 DNA
TRBV2	14	TRBJ1-2	few	NA	CASSEDSPNYGYTF	TGTGCCAGCAGTGAGGACAGTCCTAACTATGGCTACACCTTC
TRBV21-1	15	TRBJ2-5	NA	NA	CASSKVHSLGETQYF	TGTGCCAGCAGCAAAGTTCACTCCCTAGGGGAGACCCAGTACTTC
TRBV5-1	13	TRBJ2-7	few	NA	CASSFGQYYEQYF	TGCGCCAGCAGCTTCGGGCAGTACTACGAGCAGTACTTC
TRBV7-2	14	TRBJ1-2	NA	TRBD1	CASSLGTGTYGYTF	TGTGCCAGCAGCTTAGGGACAGGCACCTATGGCTACACCTTC
TRBV6-6	14	TRBJ1-1	NA	NA	CASSGSVRNTEAFF	TGTGCCAGCAGTGGCTCTGTCCGGAACACTGAAGCTTTCTTT
TRBV4-1	15	TRBJ1-6	NA	NA	CASSQDGGLNSPLHF	TGCGCCAGCAGCCAAGACGGTGGGTTAAATTCACCCCTCCACTTT
TRBV7-2	16	TRBJ2-1	NA	TRBD2	CASSSRGGSSYNEQFF	TGTGCCAGCAGCTCCCGGGGGGGGAGCTCCTACAATGAGCAGTTCTTC
TRBV7-2	12	TRBJ2-7	once	NA	CASSLAMGEQYF	TGTGCCAGCAGCTTAGCGATGGGTGAGCAGTACTTC
TRBV7-3	15	TRBJ2-1	NA	NA	CASSLEGGGYNEQFF	TGTGCCAGCAGCCTTGAGGGAGGAGGCTACAATGAGCAGTTCTTC
TRBV6-5	14	TRBJ2-3	NA	NA	CASSYVAGADTQYF	TGTGCCAGCAGTTACGTTGCGGGTGCAGATACGCAGTATTTT
TRBV12-3/TRBV12-4	13	TRBJ1-3	NA	NA	CASSQGFGNTIYF	TGTGCCAGCAGCCAGGGGTTTGGAAACACCATATATTTT
TRBV6-5	11	TRBJ2-2	NA	NA	CASTGFGELFF	TGTGCCAGCACAGGGTTCGGGGAGCTGTTTTTT
TRBV9	14	TRBJ2-1	NA	TRBD2	CASSPSGRLDEQFF	TGTGCCAGCAGCCCTAGCGGGAGGCTCGATGAGCAGTTCTTC
TRBV19	14	TRBJ1-1	NA	TRBD1	CASSFGQGNTEAFF	TGTGCCAGTAGTTTTGGACAGGGTAACACTGAAGCTTTCTTT
TRBV2	13	TRBJ2-2	NA	NA	CASTRSETGELFF	TGTGCCAGCACAAGGTCGGAGACCGGGGAGCTGTTTTTT
TRBV29-1	13	TRBJ1-1	NA	TRBD1	CSADDREGNEAFF	TGCAGCGCCGACGACAGGGAAGGCAATGAAGCTTTCTTT
TRBV6-5	11	TRBJ1-4	NA	NA	CASRQGEKLFF	TGTGCCAGCAGACAGGGTGAAAAACTGTTTTTT
TRBV24-1	15	TRBJ2-1	few	NA	CATSDPGISYNEQFF	TGTGCCACCAGTGATCCCGGGATCTCCTACAATGAGCAGTTCTTC
TRBV2	13	TRBJ2-3	NA	NA	CASKYGGADTQYF	TGTGCCAGCAAATATGGGGGCGCAGATACGCAGTATTTT
TRBV7-6	16	TRBJ2-2	NA	TRBD1	CASSAGQGDITGELFF	TGTGCCAGCAGCGCCGGACAGGGGGATATCACCGGGGAGCTGTTTTTT
TRBV5-6	16	TRBJ2-7	NA	TRBD1	CASSFRRTGGLYEQYF	TGTGCCAGCAGCTTTCGCCGGACAGGGGGCTTATACGAGCAGTACTTC
TRBV6-2/TRBV6-3	12	TRBJ2-1	NA	NA	CASSYSANEQFF	TGTGCCAGCAGTTACTCGGCAAATGAGCAGTTCTTC
TRBV9	15	TRBJ1-4	NA	NA	CASSPGARLNEKLFF	TGTGCCAGCAGCCCTGGGGCCAGGTTGAATGAAAAACTGTTTTTT
TRBV10-2	14	TRBJ2-7	NA	NA	CASSVAGQSYEQYF	TGCGCCAGCAGTGTTGCGGGTCAAAGCTACGAGCAGTACTTC
TRBV11-2	16	TRBJ2-7	NA	NA	CASSFESGAASYEQYF	TGTGCCAGCAGCTTCGAGTCCGGGGCCGCATCCTACGAGCAGTACTTC
TRBV9	13	TRBJ2-7	NA	NA	CASSVSGPGEQYF	TGTGCCAGCAGCGTATCGGGCCCGGGGGAGCAGTACTTC
TRBV4-3	15	TRBJ2-2	NA	NA	CASSQDHYRTGELFF	TGCGCCAGCAGCCAAGATCACTACCGCACCGGGGAGCTGTTTTTT
TRBV11-2	16	TRBJ1-3	NA	NA	CASSSNLRLSGNTIYF	TGTGCCAGCAGCTCCAACCTCAGACTCTCTGGAAACACCATATATTTT